Ten or more counts support the clone carrying this T cell receptor beta chain. Its antigen is not known. The sample originates from a study of T cell repertoires in cytomegalovirus infection. Findings of the study overall: CMV-specific TCR beta clonotypes restricted by HLA-C were the ones dominating the ex vivo response.

TCRdb reprocessed the reads via MiXCR and lists one record per CDR3 protein. The sample lists approximately 490,000 distinct CDR3 sequences; 11% were seen once. Germline trimming cut 3 bases from V and 10 bases from J; bases unmatched to any gene: 5. The CDR3 is 14 residues long. The chain has TRBV12-3 or TRBV12-4 and TRBJ1-6; 8 bases agree with TRBD1. This TCR was sampled from a human donor in good health (CMV status not recorded). Some clones in this sample may be carry-over from other donors' samples. Material: PBMCs. The CDR3 loop reads CASSFQGASSPLHF. CDR3 coding DNA: TGTGCCAGCAGTTTCCAGGGGGCTAGCTCACCCCTCCACTTT.